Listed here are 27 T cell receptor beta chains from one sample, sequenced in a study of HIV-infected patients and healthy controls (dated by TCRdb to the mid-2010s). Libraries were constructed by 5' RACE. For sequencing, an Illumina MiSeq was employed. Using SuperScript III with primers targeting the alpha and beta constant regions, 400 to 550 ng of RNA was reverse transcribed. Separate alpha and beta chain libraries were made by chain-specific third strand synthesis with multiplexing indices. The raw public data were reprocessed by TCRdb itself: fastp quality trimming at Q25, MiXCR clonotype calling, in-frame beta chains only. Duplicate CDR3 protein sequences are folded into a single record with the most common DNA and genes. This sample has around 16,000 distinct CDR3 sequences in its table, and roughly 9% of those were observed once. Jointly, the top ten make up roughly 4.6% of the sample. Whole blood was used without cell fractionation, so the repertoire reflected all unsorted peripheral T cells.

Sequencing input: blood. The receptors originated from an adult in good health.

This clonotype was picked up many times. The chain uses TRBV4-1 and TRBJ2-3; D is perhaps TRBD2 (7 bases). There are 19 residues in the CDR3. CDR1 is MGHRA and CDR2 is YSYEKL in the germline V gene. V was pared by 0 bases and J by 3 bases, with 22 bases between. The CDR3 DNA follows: TGCGCCAGCAGCCAAGATCACCCTGGGGGGGGCGCAAGAACAGATACGCAGTATTTT. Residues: CASSQDHPGGGARTDTQYF.

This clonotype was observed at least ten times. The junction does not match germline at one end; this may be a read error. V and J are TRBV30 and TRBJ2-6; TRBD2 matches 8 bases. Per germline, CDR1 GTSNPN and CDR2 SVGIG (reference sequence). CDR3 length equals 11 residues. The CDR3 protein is CAWSVPGGPFF. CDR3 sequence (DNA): TGTGCCTGGAGTGTACCGGGAGGGCCCTTTTTC.

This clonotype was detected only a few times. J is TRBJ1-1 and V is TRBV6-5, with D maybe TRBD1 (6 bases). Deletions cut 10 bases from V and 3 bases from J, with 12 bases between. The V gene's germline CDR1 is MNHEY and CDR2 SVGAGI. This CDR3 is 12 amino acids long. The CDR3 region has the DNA TGTGCCACCCAGGGGAGGTACACTGAAGCTTTCTTT. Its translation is CATQGRYTEAFF.

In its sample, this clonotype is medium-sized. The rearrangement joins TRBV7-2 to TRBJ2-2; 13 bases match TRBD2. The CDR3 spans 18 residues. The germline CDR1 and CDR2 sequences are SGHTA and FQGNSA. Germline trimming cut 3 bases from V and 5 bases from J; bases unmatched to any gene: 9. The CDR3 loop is CASSLGLAGLIRTGELFF. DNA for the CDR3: TGTGCCAGCAGCTTGGGACTAGCGGGATTAATCCGAACCGGGGAGCTGTTTTTT.

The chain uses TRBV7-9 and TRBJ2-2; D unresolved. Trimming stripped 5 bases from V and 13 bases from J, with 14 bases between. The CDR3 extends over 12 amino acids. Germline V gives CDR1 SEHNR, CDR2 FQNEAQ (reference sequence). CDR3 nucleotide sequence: TGTGCCAGCAGCCCGACCGGCCGTGGGCTGTTTTTT. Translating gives CASSPTGRGLFF. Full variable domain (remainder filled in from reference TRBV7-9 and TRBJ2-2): DTGVSQNPRHKITKRGQNVTFRCDPISEHNRLYWYRQTLGQGPEFLTYFQNEAQLEKSRLLSDRFSAERPKGSFSTLEIQRTEQGDSAMYLCASSPTGRGLFFGEGSRLTVL.

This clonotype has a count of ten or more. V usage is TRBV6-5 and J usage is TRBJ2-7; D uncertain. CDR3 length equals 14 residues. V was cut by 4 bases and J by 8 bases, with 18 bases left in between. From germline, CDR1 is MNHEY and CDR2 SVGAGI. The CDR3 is CASSSDLSTSKQYV. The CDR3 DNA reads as TGTGCCAGCAGTTCCGACCTTTCCACAAGCAAGCAGTACGTC.

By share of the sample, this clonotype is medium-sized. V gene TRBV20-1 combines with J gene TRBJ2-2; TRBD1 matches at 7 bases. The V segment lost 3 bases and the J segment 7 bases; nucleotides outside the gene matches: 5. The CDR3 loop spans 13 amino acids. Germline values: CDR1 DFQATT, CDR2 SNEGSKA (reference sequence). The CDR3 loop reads CSASKGAGGELFF. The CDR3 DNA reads TGCAGTGCTAGCAAGGGGGCGGGCGGGGAGCTGTTTTTT.

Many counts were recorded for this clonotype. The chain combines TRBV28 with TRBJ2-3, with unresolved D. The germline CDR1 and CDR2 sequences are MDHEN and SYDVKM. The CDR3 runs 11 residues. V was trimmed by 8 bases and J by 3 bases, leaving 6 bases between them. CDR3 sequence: CASSRTDTQYF. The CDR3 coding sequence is TGTGCCAGCTCTAGGACAGATACGCAGTATTTT.

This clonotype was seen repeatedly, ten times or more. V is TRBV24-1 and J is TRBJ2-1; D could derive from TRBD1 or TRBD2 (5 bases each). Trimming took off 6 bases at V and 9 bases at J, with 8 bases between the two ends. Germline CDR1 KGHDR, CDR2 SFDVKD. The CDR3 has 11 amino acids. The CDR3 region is CATSQGPEQFF. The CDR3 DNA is TGTGCCACCAGTCAGGGACCTGAGCAGTTCTTC.

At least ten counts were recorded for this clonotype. In nucleotides, the CDR3 is TGTGCCAGCAGCTTAAGGCTGGGCGGGGAGCTGTTTTTT. It codes for CASSLRLGGELFF. The chain has TRBV11-3 and TRBJ2-2; no clear D. Germline CDR1 SGHNT, CDR2 YENEEA. Between the trimmed V and J ends, which lost 2 bases and 7 bases, there was a span of 8 bases. This CDR3 contains 13 residues.

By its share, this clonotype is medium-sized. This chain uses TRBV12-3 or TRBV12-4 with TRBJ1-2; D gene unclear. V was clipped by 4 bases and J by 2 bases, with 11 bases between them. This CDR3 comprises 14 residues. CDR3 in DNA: TGTGCCAGCAGTTACGAGGGAAGGAACTATGGCTACACCTTC. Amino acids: CASSYEGRNYGYTF.

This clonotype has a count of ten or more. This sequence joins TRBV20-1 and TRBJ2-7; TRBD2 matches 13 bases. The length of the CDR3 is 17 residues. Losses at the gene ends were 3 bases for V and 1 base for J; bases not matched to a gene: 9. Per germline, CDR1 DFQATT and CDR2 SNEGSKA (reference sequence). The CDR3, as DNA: TGCAGTGCTAGCGGAGGGGGACTAGCGGGAAAATCCTACGAGCAGTACTTC. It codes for CSASGGGLAGKSYEQYF.

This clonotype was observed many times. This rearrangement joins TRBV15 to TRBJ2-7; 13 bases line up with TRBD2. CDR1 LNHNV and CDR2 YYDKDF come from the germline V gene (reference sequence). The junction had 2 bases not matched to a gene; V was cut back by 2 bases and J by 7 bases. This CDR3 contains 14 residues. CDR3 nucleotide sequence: TGTGCCACCAGCAGAAAACTAGCGGGAGGGGAGCAGTACGTC. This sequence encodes CATSRKLAGGEQYV.

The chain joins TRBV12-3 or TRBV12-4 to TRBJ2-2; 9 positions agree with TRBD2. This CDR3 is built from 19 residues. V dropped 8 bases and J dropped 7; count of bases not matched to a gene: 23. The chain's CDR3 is CASRPRAGGGRAWGGELFF. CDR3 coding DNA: TGTGCCAGCCGTCCGCGGGCTGGTGGCGGGAGGGCCTGGGGCGGGGAGCTGTTTTTT.

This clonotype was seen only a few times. In nucleotides, the CDR3 is TGTGCCAGTAGTCCCCTAGCGGGAGACACGAGCTCCTACAATGAGCAGTTCTTC. It encodes CASSPLAGDTSSYNEQFF. The chain recombines TRBV19 with TRBJ2-1, with 10 bases matching TRBD2. V was pared by 5 bases and J by 0 bases, with 10 bases of the junction left unmatched. The germline gives CDR1 LNHDA, CDR2 SQIVND (reference sequence). This CDR3 comprises 18 residues.

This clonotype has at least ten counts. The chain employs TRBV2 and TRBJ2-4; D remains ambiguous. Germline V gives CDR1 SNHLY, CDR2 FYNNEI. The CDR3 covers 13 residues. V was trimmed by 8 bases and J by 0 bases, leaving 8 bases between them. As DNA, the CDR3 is TGTGCCAGCGAATCGGTAGCCAAAAACATTCAGTACTTC. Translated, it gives CASESVAKNIQYF.

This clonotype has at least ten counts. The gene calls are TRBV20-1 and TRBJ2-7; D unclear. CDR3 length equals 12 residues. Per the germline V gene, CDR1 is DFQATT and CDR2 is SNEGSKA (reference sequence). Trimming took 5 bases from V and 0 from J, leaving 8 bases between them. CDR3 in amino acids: CSARPSSYEQYF. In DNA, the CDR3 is TGCAGTGCTCGTCCAAGCTCCTACGAGCAGTACTTC.

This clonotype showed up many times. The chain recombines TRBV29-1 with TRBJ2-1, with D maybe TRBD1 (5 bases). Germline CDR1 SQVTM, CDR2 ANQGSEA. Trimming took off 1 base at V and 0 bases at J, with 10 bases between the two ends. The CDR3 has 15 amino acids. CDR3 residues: CSVEVQGSSYNEQFF. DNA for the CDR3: TGCAGCGTTGAAGTCCAGGGAAGCTCCTACAATGAGCAGTTCTTC.

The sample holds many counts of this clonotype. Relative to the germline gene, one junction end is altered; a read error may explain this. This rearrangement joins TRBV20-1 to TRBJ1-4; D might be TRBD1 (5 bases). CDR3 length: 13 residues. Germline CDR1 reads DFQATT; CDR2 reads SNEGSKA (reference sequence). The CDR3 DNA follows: TGCAGTGCTAGTCTTGGGGGTTCTTCGTTGTTCGCCTTT. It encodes CSASLGGSSLFAF.

Written as DNA, the CDR3 is TGTGCCAGCAGCCCCTTATCAGGGGTGAATCAGCCCCAGCATTTT. This gives the protein CASSPLSGVNQPQHF. The chain links TRBV7-2 to TRBJ1-5; D may be TRBD1 (6 bases). Trimming pared 5 bases from V and 4 bases from J, leaving 15 bases between. CDR3 length: 15 amino acids. Per the germline V gene, CDR1 is SGHTA and CDR2 is FQGNSA.

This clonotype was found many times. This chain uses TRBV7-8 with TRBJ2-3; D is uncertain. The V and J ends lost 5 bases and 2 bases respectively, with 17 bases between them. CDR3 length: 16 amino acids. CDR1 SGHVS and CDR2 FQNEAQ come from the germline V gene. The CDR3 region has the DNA TGTGCCAGCAGCCGCCCGGTAGAGAGACTCACAGATACGCAGTATTTT. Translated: CASSRPVERLTDTQYF.

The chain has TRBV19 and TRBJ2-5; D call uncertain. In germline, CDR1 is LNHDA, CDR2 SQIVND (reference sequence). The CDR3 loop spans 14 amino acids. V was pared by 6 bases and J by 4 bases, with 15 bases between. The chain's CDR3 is CASRSERTAETQYF. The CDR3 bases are TGTGCCAGTAGATCAGAGCGAACTGCAGAGACCCAGTACTTC.

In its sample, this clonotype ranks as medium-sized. As DNA, the CDR3 is TGTGCCAGCAGGGACCGGACAGGGGGCGAGCAGTACTTC. It specifies CASRDRTGGEQYF. The V and J genes are TRBV6-5 and TRBJ2-7; TRBD1 matches at 10 bases. CDR1 is MNHEY and CDR2 is SVGAGI in the germline V gene. V lost 6 bases and J lost 6; bases outside the gene matches: 5. CDR3 length equals 13 residues.

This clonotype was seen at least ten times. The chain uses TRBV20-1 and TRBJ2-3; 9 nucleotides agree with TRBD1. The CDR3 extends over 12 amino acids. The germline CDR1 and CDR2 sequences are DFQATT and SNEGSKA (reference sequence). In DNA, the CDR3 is TGCGGATGGGACAGGGAAGATGATACGCAGTATTTT. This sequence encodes CGWDREDDTQYF.

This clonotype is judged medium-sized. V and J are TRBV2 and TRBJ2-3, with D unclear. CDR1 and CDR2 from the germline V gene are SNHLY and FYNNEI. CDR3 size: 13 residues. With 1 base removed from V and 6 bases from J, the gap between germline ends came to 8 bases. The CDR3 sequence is CASSEDSADTQYF. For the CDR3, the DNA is TGTGCCAGCAGTGAAGATTCAGCGGATACGCAGTATTTT. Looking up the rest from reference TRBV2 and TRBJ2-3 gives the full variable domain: EPEVTQTPSHQVTQMGQEVILRCVPISNHLYFYWYRQILGQKVEFLVSFYNNEISEKSEIFDDQFSVERPDGSNFTLKIRSTKLEDSAMYFCASSEDSADTQYFGPGTRLTVL.

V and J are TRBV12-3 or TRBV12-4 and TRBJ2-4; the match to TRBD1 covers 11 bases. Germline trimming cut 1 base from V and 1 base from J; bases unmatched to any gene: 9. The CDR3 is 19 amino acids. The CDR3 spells CASSLVLGQGARAKNIQYF. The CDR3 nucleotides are TGTGCCAGCAGTTTAGTCCTTGGACAGGGGGCGCGGGCCAAAAACATTCAGTACTTC.

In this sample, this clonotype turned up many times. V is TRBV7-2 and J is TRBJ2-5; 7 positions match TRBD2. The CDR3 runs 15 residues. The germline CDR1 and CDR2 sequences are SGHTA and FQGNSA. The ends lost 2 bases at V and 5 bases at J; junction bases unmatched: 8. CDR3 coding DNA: TGTGCCAGCAGCTTACGGACTAGAAGCGGGGAGACCCAGTACTTC. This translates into CASSLRTRSGETQYF.